Below, 2 T cell receptor beta chains from the same sample are listed, as sequenced in a study of Graves' ophthalmopathy and Graves' hyperthyroidism. RNA transcripts provided the template for amplifying TCR beta CDR3 regions. RT-PCR with HTBI primers came first, then second-round multiplex PCR. TCRdb re-derived calls from the multiplex PCR reads in MiXCR, one entry per CDR3 protein. The sample consists of over a million distinct CDR3 sequences, 36% of them appearing once. The sequencing sample was made of peripheral blood or thyroid tissue (not recorded which). The origin of the receptors is an adult man with Graves' hyperthyroidism.

This clonotype turned up a few times. The gene calls are TRBV20-1 and TRBJ2-7; D possibly corresponds to TRBD1 (5 bases). Germline-derived CDR1 and CDR2 are DFQATT and SNEGSKA (reference sequence). The CDR3 runs 14 residues. V was shortened by 3 bases and J by 2 bases, with 14 bases between the two germline ends. CDR3 region: CSARDTLHPYEQYF. The CDR3 DNA is TGCAGTGCTAGGGACACCCTACACCCCTACGAGCAGTACTTC.

There are a few counts of this clonotype. The chain couples TRBV10-2 to TRBJ2-3, with TRBD1 as a possible D gene (6 bases). V gave up 7 bases and J gave up 4 bases, with 9 bases separating them. CDR3 length: 12 residues. Germline V gene lookup returns CDR1 WSHSY and CDR2 SAAADI. The CDR3 region is CASTGAADTQYF. CDR3 coding DNA: TGCGCCAGCACAGGGGCGGCAGATACGCAGTATTTT.